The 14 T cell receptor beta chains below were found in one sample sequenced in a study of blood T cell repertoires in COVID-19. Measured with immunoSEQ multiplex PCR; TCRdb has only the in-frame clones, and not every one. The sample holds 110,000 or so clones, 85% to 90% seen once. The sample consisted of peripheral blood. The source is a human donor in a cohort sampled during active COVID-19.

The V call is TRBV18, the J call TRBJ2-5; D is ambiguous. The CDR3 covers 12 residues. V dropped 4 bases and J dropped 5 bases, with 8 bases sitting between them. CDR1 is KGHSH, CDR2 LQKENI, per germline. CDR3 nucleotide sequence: TGTGCCAGCTCACGGGTCGGGGAGACCCAGTACTTC. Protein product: CASSRVGETQYF.

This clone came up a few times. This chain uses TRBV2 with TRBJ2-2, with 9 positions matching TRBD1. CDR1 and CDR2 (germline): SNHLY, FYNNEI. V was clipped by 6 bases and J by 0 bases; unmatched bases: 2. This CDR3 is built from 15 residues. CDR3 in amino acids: CASRGTGPNTGELFF. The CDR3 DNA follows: TGTGCCAGCAGGGGGACAGGGCCGAACACCGGGGAGCTGTTTTTT.

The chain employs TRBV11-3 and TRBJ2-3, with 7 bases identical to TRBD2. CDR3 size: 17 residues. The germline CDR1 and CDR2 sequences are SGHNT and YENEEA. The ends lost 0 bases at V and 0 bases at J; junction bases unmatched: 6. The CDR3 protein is CASSLEPAGRSTDTQYF. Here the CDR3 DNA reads TGTGCCAGCAGCTTAGAGCCAGCGGGACGCAGCACAGATACGCAGTATTTT.

The CDR3 spells CSASGGTGGTDTQYF. CDR3 in DNA: TGCAGTGCTAGTGGGGGGACAGGGGGCACAGATACGCAGTATTTT. The V gene is TRBV20-1, the J gene TRBJ2-3; 10 bases map to TRBD1. V gave up 3 bases and J gave up 1 base; unmatched junction bases: 4. Germline CDR1 and CDR2: DFQATT and SNEGSKA (reference sequence). This CDR3 is built from 15 residues.

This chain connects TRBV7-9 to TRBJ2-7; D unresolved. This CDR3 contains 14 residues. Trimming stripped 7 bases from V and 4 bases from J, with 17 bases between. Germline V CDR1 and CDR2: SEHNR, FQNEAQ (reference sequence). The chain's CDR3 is CASTVGGRNYEQYF. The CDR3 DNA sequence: TGTGCCAGCACCGTCGGCGGTAGAAATTACGAGCAGTACTTC.

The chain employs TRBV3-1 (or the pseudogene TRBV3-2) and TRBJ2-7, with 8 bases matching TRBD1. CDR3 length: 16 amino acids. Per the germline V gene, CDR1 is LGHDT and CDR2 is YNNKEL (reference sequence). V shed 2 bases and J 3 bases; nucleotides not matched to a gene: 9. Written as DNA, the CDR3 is TGTGCCAGCAGCCAATTTGCCGGACAGGGTTTCTACGAGCAGTACTTC. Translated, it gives CASSQFAGQGFYEQYF.

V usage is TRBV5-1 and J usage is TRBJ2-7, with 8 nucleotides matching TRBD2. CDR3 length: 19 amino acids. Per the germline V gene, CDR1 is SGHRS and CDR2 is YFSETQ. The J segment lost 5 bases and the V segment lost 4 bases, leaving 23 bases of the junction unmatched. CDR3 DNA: TGCGCCAGCAGCCCCCCAGAGGGGACTAGTGATCCAGGCACCGACGAGCAGTACTTC. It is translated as CASSPPEGTSDPGTDEQYF.

In nucleotides, the CDR3 is TGTGCCACCCGCCAGGGGCTGAACACTGAAGCTTTCTTT. Translated, it gives CATRQGLNTEAFF. V gene TRBV24-1 combines with J gene TRBJ1-1; tentatively, D is TRBD1 (6 bases). V was pared by 9 bases and J by 0 bases, with 10 bases between. The CDR3 consists of 13 residues. Germline V gene data show CDR1 as KGHDR and CDR2 as SFDVKD.

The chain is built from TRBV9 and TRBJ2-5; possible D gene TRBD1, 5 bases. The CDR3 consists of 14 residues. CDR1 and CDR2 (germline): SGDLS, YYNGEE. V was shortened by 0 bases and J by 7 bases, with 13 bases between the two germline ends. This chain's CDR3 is CASSVEGVRGTQYF. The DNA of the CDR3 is TGTGCCAGCAGCGTAGAAGGGGTAAGGGGGACCCAGTACTTC. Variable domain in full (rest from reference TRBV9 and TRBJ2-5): DSGVTQTPKHLITATGQRVTLRCSPRSGDLSVYWYQQSLDQGLQFLIQYYNGEERAKGNILERFSAQQFPDLHSELNLSSLELGDSALYFCASSVEGVRGTQYFGPGTRLLVL.

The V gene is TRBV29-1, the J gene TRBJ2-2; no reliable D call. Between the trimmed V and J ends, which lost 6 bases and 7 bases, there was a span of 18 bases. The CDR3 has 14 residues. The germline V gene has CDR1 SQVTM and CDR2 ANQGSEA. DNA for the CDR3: TGCAGCGTCGTAATACCAATTTCGAGCGGGGAGCTGTTTTTT. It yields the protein CSVVIPISSGELFF.

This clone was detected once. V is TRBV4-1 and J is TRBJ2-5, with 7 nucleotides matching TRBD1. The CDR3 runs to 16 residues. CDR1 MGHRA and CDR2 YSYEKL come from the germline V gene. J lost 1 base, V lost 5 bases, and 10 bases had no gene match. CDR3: CASSWGTANRQETQYF. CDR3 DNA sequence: TGCGCCAGCAGCTGGGGGACAGCTAACCGCCAAGAGACCCAGTACTTC.

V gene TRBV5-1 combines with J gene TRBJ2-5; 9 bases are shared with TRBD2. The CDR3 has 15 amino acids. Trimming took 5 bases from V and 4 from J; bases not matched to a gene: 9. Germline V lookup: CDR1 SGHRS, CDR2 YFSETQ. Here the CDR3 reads CASSSGTSTSETQYF. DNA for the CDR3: TGCGCCAGCAGTTCCGGGACTAGCACCTCAGAGACCCAGTACTTC.

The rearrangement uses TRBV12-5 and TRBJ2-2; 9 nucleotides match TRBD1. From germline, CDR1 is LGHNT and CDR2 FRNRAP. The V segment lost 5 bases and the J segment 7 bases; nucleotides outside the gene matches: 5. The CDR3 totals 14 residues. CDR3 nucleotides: TGTGCTAGTGGTGAACAGGGGGCGAACGGGGAGCTGTTTTTT. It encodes CASGEQGANGELFF.

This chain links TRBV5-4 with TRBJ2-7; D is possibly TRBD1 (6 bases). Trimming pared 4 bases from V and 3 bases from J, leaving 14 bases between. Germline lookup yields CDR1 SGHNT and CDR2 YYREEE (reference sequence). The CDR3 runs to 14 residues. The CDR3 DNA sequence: TGTGCCAGCAGCCCTAGACAGGAAAACTACGAGCAGTACTTC. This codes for CASSPRQENYEQYF. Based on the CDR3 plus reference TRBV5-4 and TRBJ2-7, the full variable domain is ETGVTQSPTHLIKTRGQQVTLRCSSQSGHNTVSWYQQALGQGPQFIFQYYREEENGRGNFPPRFSGLQFPNYSSELNVNALELDDSALYLCASSPRQENYEQYFGPGTRLTVT.